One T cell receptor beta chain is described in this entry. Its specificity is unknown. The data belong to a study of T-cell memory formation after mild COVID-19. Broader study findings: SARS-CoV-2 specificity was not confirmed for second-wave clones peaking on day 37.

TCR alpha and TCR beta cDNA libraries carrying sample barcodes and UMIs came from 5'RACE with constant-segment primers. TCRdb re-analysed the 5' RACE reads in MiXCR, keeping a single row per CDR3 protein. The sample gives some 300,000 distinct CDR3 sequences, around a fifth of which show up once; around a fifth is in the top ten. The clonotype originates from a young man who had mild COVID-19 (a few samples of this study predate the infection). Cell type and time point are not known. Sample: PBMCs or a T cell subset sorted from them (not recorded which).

The DNA of the CDR3 is TGTGCCAGCAGCCAACTTGCGGGGGGTCACACAGATACGCAGTATTTT. Translating gives CASSQLAGGHTDTQYF. V and J are TRBV3-1 and TRBJ2-3, with TRBD2 matching over 8 bases. With V trimmed by 2 bases and J by 2 bases, 6 bases remained unmatched. This CDR3 has 16 amino acids. Germline V CDR1 and CDR2: LGHDT, YNNKEL (reference sequence).